This entry lists 2 T cell receptor beta chains sequenced from one sample in a study of identical twins. A single record per CDR3 protein comes from TCRdb applying MiXCR to the 5' RACE reads. The sample holds hundreds of thousands of distinct CDR3 sequences, approximately 24% seen once. In addition, the sample was reused for a study of T cells expressing NK-cell markers.

Sequences were obtained from CD4+ T cells sorted from blood. The receptor source for this set is a young woman in good health.

This clonotype was detected a few times. The V gene is TRBV7-6, the J gene TRBJ2-3, with unresolved D. The CDR3 covers 15 residues. CDR1 SGHVS and CDR2 FNYEAQ come from the germline V gene. With 0 bases removed from V and 2 bases from J, the gap between germline ends came to 9 bases. The CDR3 nucleotides are TGTGCCAGCAGCTTAGCGGGGAAAGACACAGATACGCAGTATTTT. This codes for CASSLAGKDTDTQYF. The complete variable domain, with remaining parts taken from reference TRBV7-6 and TRBJ2-3, reads GAGVSQSPRYKVTKRGQDVALRCDPISGHVSLYWYRQALGQGPEFLTYFNYEAQQDKSGLPNDRFSAERPEGSISTLTIQRTEQRDSAMYRCASSLAGKDTDTQYFGPGTRLTVL.

This clonotype turned up a few times. The chain uses TRBV24-1 and TRBJ1-5; TRBD1 agrees at 8 bases. The length of the CDR3 is 15 residues. The germline gives CDR1 KGHDR, CDR2 SFDVKD. V shed 2 bases and J 4 bases; nucleotides not matched to a gene: 3. The CDR3 DNA sequence: TGTGCCACCAGTGATTCGGGACAGGCTAATCAGCCCCAGCATTTT. It specifies CATSDSGQANQPQHF.